The 8 T cell receptor beta chains below all came from one sample that was sequenced in a study of cytomegalovirus exposure and HLA in healthy donors. Some clones are missing from TCRdb's copy, which holds only in-frame ones; the method was immunoSEQ multiplex PCR. The sample yields 65,000 to 80,000 clones, approximately 94% seen once. Input material: PBMCs. These receptor sequences come from a young woman in good health and CMV-seropositive.

The chain is built from TRBV6-1 and TRBJ1-1; no firm D call. The CDR3 is 16 residues long. Germline CDR1 is MNHNS and CDR2 is SASEGT. V was pared by 0 bases and J by 5 bases, with 16 bases between. DNA of the CDR3: TGTGCCAGCAGTGAAGCCCTGGTTGGAGGGTTTACTGAAGCTTTCTTT. Amino acid sequence: CASSEALVGGFTEAFF.

This clone has a single count. A read error may produce the germline difference seen at one junction end. The V and J genes are TRBV19 and TRBJ1-5, with TRBD1 matching over 7 bases. The CDR3 is made up of 16 amino acids. Germline CDR1 reads LNHDA; CDR2 reads SQIVND (reference sequence). The CDR3 DNA is TGTGCCAGTAGTATAGGCGGGGTAGGGGGCAACCAGCCCCAGCATTTT. It yields the protein CASSIGGVGGNQPQHF.

This clone has only one observation. CDR3 bases: TGTGCCACCAGCAGGGCGACAGGTACGAACACTGAAGCTTTCTTT. Translated, it gives CATSRATGTNTEAFF. V usage is TRBV15 and J usage is TRBJ1-1, with a possible D match to TRBD1 (6 bases). CDR1 and CDR2 from the germline V gene are LNHNV and YYDKDF (reference sequence). The CDR3 is made up of 15 amino acids. V was trimmed by 3 bases and J by 1 base, leaving 12 bases between them.

The rearrangement links TRBV11-3 to TRBJ2-1; TRBD2 aligns across 11 bases. This CDR3 has 19 residues. Germline CDR1 is SGHNT and CDR2 is YENEEA. V lost 5 bases, J lost 3 bases, and 15 bases stayed unmatched. CDR3 bases: TGTGCCAGCAGCCCTCGTCGGACTAGCGGGCGACCCAACTACAATGAGCAGTTCTTC. Protein sequence: CASSPRRTSGRPNYNEQFF. The whole variable domain, remainder taken from reference TRBV11-3 and TRBJ2-1, is EAGVVQSPRYKIIEKKQPVAFWCNPISGHNTLYWYLQNLGQGPELLIRYENEEAVDDSQLPKDRFSAERLKGVDSTLKIQPAELGDSAVYLCASSPRRTSGRPNYNEQFFGPGTRLTVL.

The genes are TRBV7-2 and TRBJ2-3; 10 bases line up with TRBD2. The length of the CDR3 is 17 residues. J lost 1 base, V lost 0 bases, and 4 bases had no gene match. In germline, CDR1 is SGHTA, CDR2 FQGNSA. The CDR3 sequence: CASSLALTSGGTDTQYF. CDR3 bases: TGTGCCAGCAGCTTAGCCCTAACTAGCGGGGGCACAGATACGCAGTATTTT.

The chain couples TRBV5-4 to TRBJ2-2; 10 positions match TRBD2. V was clipped by 3 bases and J by 0 bases; unmatched bases: 11. Germline V lookup: CDR1 SGHNT, CDR2 YYREEE (reference sequence). There are 19 residues in the CDR3. The CDR3 bases are TGTGCCAGCAGCTCATCGAGGCGGACTAGCGGTACGAACACCGGGGAGCTGTTTTTT. Protein product: CASSSSRRTSGTNTGELFF.

J is TRBJ2-1 and V is TRBV4-2, with 7 bases that match TRBD2. V trimming: 0 bases; J trimming: 2 bases; junction bases outside the gene matches: 4. This CDR3 region has 16 residues. The germline CDR1 and CDR2 sequences are LGHNA and YNFKEQ. The CDR3, as DNA: TGTGCCAGCAGCCAAGAGCCGGCGGGGGCCTACAATGAGCAGTTCTTC. Its translation is CASSQEPAGAYNEQFF.

The V and J genes are TRBV4-1 and TRBJ2-3; 9 nucleotides match TRBD2. The ends lost 2 bases at V and 0 bases at J; junction bases unmatched: 15. The CDR3 extends over 20 amino acids. Per germline, CDR1 MGHRA and CDR2 YSYEKL. As DNA, the CDR3 is TGCGCCAGCAGCCAATTTTTGGGACTAGCCACACCACTAAGCACAGATACGCAGTATTTT. This encodes CASSQFLGLATPLSTDTQYF.